This T cell receptor beta chain is from a study of blood T cell repertoires in COVID-19. On the study more broadly: The samples span acute and convalescent COVID-19 from the United States, Italy and Spain. From T cells, B-cell-depleted T cells, or PBMCs came the material, which was cDNA or gDNA.

Original handling: Amplification with reference gene primers provided the estimates of nucleated cell counts. The method was immunoSEQ multiplex PCR; TCRdb's version includes in-frame clones alone and lacks a portion of them. V and J calls and clone size are copied from that table; D and trimming were computed from the DNA. The sample includes 150,000 to 180,000 clones, around 85% of them seen just once. Germline V gene sequence: CDR1 SGHRS, CDR2 YFSETQ. This CDR3 comprises 14 residues. Unmatched junction bases numbered 5, after V lost 4 bases and J lost 5 bases. The origin of this receptor is a man in his sixties with COVID-19, enrolled during active disease. Sequences were obtained from peripheral blood. The V call is TRBV5-1, the J call TRBJ2-2; TRBD1 agrees at 7 bases. Here the CDR3 DNA reads TGCGCCAGCAGCCGACAGGGCCTTACCGGGGAGCTGTTTTTT. It specifies CASSRQGLTGELFF.